By sample fraction, the clone carrying this T cell receptor beta chain is medium-sized. Its specificity is unknown. CDR3 of TCR beta was amplified by multiplex PCR that used 32 V and 13 J primers. TCRdb fed the multiplex PCR reads into MiXCR, producing one record per CDR3 protein. The sample includes a few thousand distinct CDR3 sequences, approximately 30% of them seen just once. Trimming stripped 3 bases from V and 2 bases from J, with 7 bases between. This CDR3 is 13 amino acids long. Germline CDR1 LGHDT, CDR2 YNNKEL (reference sequence). This sample is drawn from a study of immune heterogeneity within non-small cell lung tumors. Study conclusions and caveats: Different tumor locations in one patient shared dominant CDR3 beta clonotypes yet harbored unique high-frequency clones.

The template for each sample was 450 to 750 ng of genomic DNA, which had been extracted from bulk tumor tissue. Several biopsies were collected from each primary tumor during surgery. They were spaced as far apart as possible within the tumor mass. The cohort was untreated, with newly diagnosed non-small cell lung cancer undergoing curative surgery. Donors were newly diagnosed non-small cell lung cancer patients having surgery with curative intent. The sequence derives from a man between 60 and 70 years old with non-small cell lung cancer. Source material: lung tumor tissue. The chain couples TRBV3-1 to TRBJ1-2, with TRBD1 as a possible D gene (5 bases). The CDR3 region is CASSQQGNYGYTF. DNA for the CDR3: TGTGCCAGCAGCCAGCAGGGAAACTATGGCTACACCTTC.